Here is one T cell receptor beta chain with its context. What it recognizes is unknown. CDR3 length equals 13 residues. Germline CDR1 and CDR2: SGHRS and YFSETQ. Trimming took 5 bases from V and 2 from J, leaving 11 bases between them. The data were taken from a study of cytomegalovirus exposure and HLA in healthy donors. Study-wide findings and caveats: Cytomegalovirus status was reportedly diagnosed by the classifier with high sensitivity and specificity. Earlier analysis looked at TCR beta V segments, and most were productive about 90% or about 30% of the time.

In the PCR, 60 Vbeta and 13 Jbeta primers were used. Measured with immunoSEQ multiplex PCR; TCRdb has only the in-frame clones, and not every one. This sample's table has 60,000 to 80,000 clones. The sequenced sample consisted of PBMCs. The sequence was collected from a boy younger than 18 in good health and CMV-seronegative. This chain connects TRBV5-1 to TRBJ2-7, with D perhaps TRBD1 (6 bases). This CDR3 reads CASSYGQTYEQYF. DNA for the CDR3: TGCGCCAGCAGTTATGGACAGACCTACGAGCAGTACTTC.